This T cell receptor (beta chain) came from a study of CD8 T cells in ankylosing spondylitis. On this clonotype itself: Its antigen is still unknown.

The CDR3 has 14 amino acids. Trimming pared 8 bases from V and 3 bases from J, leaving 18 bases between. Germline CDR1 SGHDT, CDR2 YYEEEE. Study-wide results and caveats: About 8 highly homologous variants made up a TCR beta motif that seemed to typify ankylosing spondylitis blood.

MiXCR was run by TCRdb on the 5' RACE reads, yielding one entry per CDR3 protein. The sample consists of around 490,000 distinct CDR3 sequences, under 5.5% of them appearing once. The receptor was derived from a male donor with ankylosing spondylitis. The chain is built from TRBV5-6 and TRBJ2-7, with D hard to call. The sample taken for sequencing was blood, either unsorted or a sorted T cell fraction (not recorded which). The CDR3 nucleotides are TGTGCCAGGGGCCCCCGGCTCCCTTGCTACGAGCAGTACTTC. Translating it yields CARGPRLPCYEQYF.